The T cell receptor (beta chain) under discussion was sequenced for a study of naive and memory T cell subsets. The library had UMIs added by 3' ligation of an oligonucleotide to TCR cDNA. Germline V gene data show CDR1 as SGDLS and CDR2 as YYNGEE. The CDR3 consists of 14 residues. The ends were cut back, 4 bases at V and 7 bases at J, with 14 bases in the middle. Amplification of ligated cDNA took four PCR rounds with SP2 and nested alpha and beta constant primers. TCRdb fed the 5' RACE reads into MiXCR, producing one record per CDR3 protein. This sample has 60,000 or so distinct CDR3 sequences, with 5.5% to 8.5% found just once.

This receptor was obtained from a male donor in good health. The chain joins TRBV9 to TRBJ1-4, with unresolved D. The CDR3 nucleotides read TGTGCCAGCAGCCCGGACCTTCGGGCTGAAAAACTGTTTTTT. The encoded protein is CASSPDLRAEKLFF.